These T cell receptor beta chains were read from a single sample in a study of shared clonotypes between healthy human individuals. Sequencing was performed with immunoSEQ multiplex PCR; in TCRdb, only in-frame clones are kept and a portion is missing. The table has about 1 million clones, 70% to 80% seen once. The sample consisted of memory CD4+ T cells sorted from blood. Receptors were obtained from a man between 18 and 29 years old in good health. The CDR3 runs from the conserved cysteine through the conserved F or W. The D gene is left open where the match is weak. Size is omitted from some rows. Given values are once, few, many or a class for expanded clones.

cdr3_aa: CAIQRQGEAFF; cdr3_nt: TGTGCCATTCAAAGGCAGGGAGAAGCTTTCTTT; cdr3_length: 11; clone_size: .; d_call: .; v_call: TRBV19; j_call: TRBJ1-1
cdr3_aa: CAISDGKDGNTIYF; cdr3_nt: TGTGCCATCAGTGATGGGAAGGACGGAAACACCATATATTTT; cdr3_length: 14; clone_size: .; d_call: .; v_call: TRBV10-3; j_call: TRBJ1-3
cdr3_aa: CASSPQSGGAGETQYF; cdr3_nt: TGCGCCAGCAGCCCCCAAAGCGGGGGGGCCGGAGAGACCCAGTACTTC; cdr3_length: 16; clone_size: .; d_call: TRBD2; v_call: TRBV5-1; j_call: TRBJ2-5
cdr3_aa: CASSSQGAVGYTF; cdr3_nt: TGTGCCAGCAGTTCACAGGGGGCTGTTGGCTACACCTTC; cdr3_length: 13; clone_size: .; d_call: TRBD1; v_call: TRBV6-6; j_call: TRBJ1-2
cdr3_aa: CASSGGTAASGNTIYF; cdr3_nt: TGTGCCAGCAGCGGAGGAACAGCGGCCTCTGGAAACACCATATATTTT; cdr3_length: 16; clone_size: .; d_call: .; v_call: TRBV9; j_call: TRBJ1-3
cdr3_aa: CASSLGHTNTGELFF; cdr3_nt: TGTGCCAGCAGCTTGGGGCATACAAACACCGGGGAGCTGTTTTTT; cdr3_length: 15; clone_size: .; d_call: .; v_call: TRBV7-6; j_call: TRBJ2-2
cdr3_aa: CASSTAGTGGHEQYF; cdr3_nt: TGCGCCAGCAGCACCGCCGGGACAGGGGGCCACGAGCAGTACTTC; cdr3_length: 15; clone_size: .; d_call: TRBD1; v_call: TRBV5-1; j_call: TRBJ2-7
cdr3_aa: CASSPPGLTYEQYF; cdr3_nt: TGTGCCAGCTCACCCCCGGGACTTACTTACGAGCAGTACTTC; cdr3_length: 14; clone_size: .; d_call: .; v_call: TRBV18; j_call: TRBJ2-7
cdr3_aa: CASSPRGQGGSEQFF; cdr3_nt: TGTGCCAGCTCACCTCGGGGACAGGGTGGTTCAGAGCAGTTCTTC; cdr3_length: 15; clone_size: .; d_call: TRBD1; v_call: TRBV18; j_call: TRBJ2-1
cdr3_aa: CAWSAGQSNQPQHF; cdr3_nt: TGTGCCTGGAGTGCAGGACAGAGCAATCAGCCCCAGCATTTT; cdr3_length: 14; clone_size: .; d_call: .; v_call: TRBV30; j_call: TRBJ1-5
cdr3_aa: CASRKSLAGVDEQYF; cdr3_nt: TGTGCCAGCAGAAAAAGTCTAGCGGGGGTGGACGAGCAGTACTTC; cdr3_length: 15; clone_size: once; d_call: TRBD2; v_call: TRBV7-2; j_call: TRBJ2-7
cdr3_aa: CASSPRGWDTGELFF; cdr3_nt: TGCGCCAGCAGCCCCAGGGGATGGGACACCGGGGAGCTGTTTTTT; cdr3_length: 15; clone_size: .; d_call: .; v_call: TRBV5-1; j_call: TRBJ2-2
cdr3_aa: CASSLGTLDTGELFF; cdr3_nt: TGTGCCAGCAGCCTCGGGACTCTCGACACCGGGGAGCTGTTTTTT; cdr3_length: 15; clone_size: .; d_call: .; v_call: TRBV11-3; j_call: TRBJ2-2
cdr3_aa: CASTFGTGKYEQYF; cdr3_nt: TGTGCCAGCACTTTTGGGACAGGGAAGTACGAGCAGTACTTC; cdr3_length: 14; clone_size: many; d_call: TRBD1; v_call: TRBV27; j_call: TRBJ2-7
cdr3_aa: CASSEAGGTSSKVGEQFF; cdr3_nt: TGTGCCAGCAGTGAAGCGGGTGGGACTAGCTCTAAAGTAGGTGAGCAGTTCTTC; cdr3_length: 18; clone_size: once; d_call: TRBD2; v_call: TRBV6-1; j_call: TRBJ2-1
cdr3_aa: CASSNRDSNLYQETQYF; cdr3_nt: TGTGCCAGCAGTAACCGGGACAGCAACTTGTACCAAGAGACCCAGTACTTC; cdr3_length: 17; clone_size: .; d_call: TRBD1; v_call: TRBV5-4; j_call: TRBJ2-5
cdr3_aa: CASSQEGSLSSGNTIYF; cdr3_nt: TGCGCCAGCAGCCAAGAAGGTAGTCTTAGCTCTGGAAACACCATATATTTT; cdr3_length: 17; clone_size: .; d_call: .; v_call: TRBV4-1; j_call: TRBJ1-3
cdr3_aa: CASSLGLGSTQYF; cdr3_nt: TGCGCCAGCAGCTTGGGACTAGGGTCGACGCAGTATTTT; cdr3_length: 13; clone_size: .; d_call: .; v_call: TRBV5-1; j_call: TRBJ2-3
cdr3_aa: CASSRLGSAYEQYF; cdr3_nt: TGTGCCAGCAGCCGACTGGGCAGTGCCTACGAGCAGTACTTC; cdr3_length: 14; clone_size: .; d_call: .; v_call: TRBV27; j_call: TRBJ2-7
cdr3_aa: CASSKLTGTSGTNEQFF; cdr3_nt: TGTGCCAGTAGTAAGTTAACCGGGACTAGCGGGACCAATGAGCAGTTCTTC; cdr3_length: 17; clone_size: .; d_call: TRBD2; v_call: TRBV19; j_call: TRBJ2-1
cdr3_aa: CAWSKKTSSGNTIYF; cdr3_nt: TGTGCCTGGAGTAAGAAGACATCCTCTGGAAACACCATATATTTT; cdr3_length: 15; clone_size: once; d_call: .; v_call: TRBV30; j_call: TRBJ1-3
cdr3_aa: CASTFLENTIYF; cdr3_nt: TGTGCCAGCACTTTCTTGGAAAACACCATATATTTT; cdr3_length: 12; clone_size: .; d_call: .; v_call: TRBV6-1; j_call: TRBJ1-3
cdr3_aa: CASSTGQSYGYTF; cdr3_nt: TGTGCCAGCTCAACGGGACAGAGCTATGGCTACACCTTC; cdr3_length: 13; clone_size: .; d_call: TRBD1; v_call: TRBV18; j_call: TRBJ1-2
cdr3_aa: CASSLEQGYQPQHF; cdr3_nt: TGTGCCAGCAGCTTAGAACAGGGTTATCAGCCCCAGCATTTT; cdr3_length: 14; clone_size: .; d_call: .; v_call: TRBV7-2; j_call: TRBJ1-5
cdr3_aa: CASSREQASNQPQHF; cdr3_nt: TGTGCCAGCTCACGGGAACAGGCAAGCAATCAGCCCCAGCATTTT; cdr3_length: 15; clone_size: .; d_call: .; v_call: TRBV18; j_call: TRBJ1-5
cdr3_aa: CASRDGLAITYNEQFF; cdr3_nt: TGCGCCAGCAGGGACGGACTAGCTATCACCTACAATGAGCAGTTCTTC; cdr3_length: 16; clone_size: many; d_call: TRBD2; v_call: TRBV10-2; j_call: TRBJ2-1
cdr3_aa: CAWSVRGGTDTQYF; cdr3_nt: TGTGCCTGGAGTGTACGGGGGGGCACAGATACGCAGTATTTT; cdr3_length: 14; clone_size: .; d_call: TRBD2; v_call: TRBV30; j_call: TRBJ2-3
cdr3_aa: CSVESGNEQYF; cdr3_nt: TGCAGCGTTGAATCAGGGAACGAGCAGTACTTC; cdr3_length: 11; clone_size: .; d_call: .; v_call: TRBV29-1; j_call: TRBJ2-7
cdr3_aa: CATKTGPDNYGYTF; cdr3_nt: TGTGCCACTAAGACAGGGCCAGATAACTATGGCTACACCTTC; cdr3_length: 14; clone_size: .; d_call: TRBD1; v_call: TRBV19; j_call: TRBJ1-2
cdr3_aa: CASSSSGETQYF; cdr3_nt: TGCGCCAGCAGCAGTAGCGGGGAGACCCAGTACTTC; cdr3_length: 12; clone_size: .; d_call: TRBD2; v_call: TRBV5-1; j_call: TRBJ2-5
cdr3_aa: CASSLVGVGTDTQYF; cdr3_nt: TGTGCCAGCAGCTTGGTGGGAGTCGGCACAGATACGCAGTATTTT; cdr3_length: 15; clone_size: once; d_call: .; v_call: TRBV7-6; j_call: TRBJ2-3
cdr3_aa: CASTYGTENYGYTF; cdr3_nt: TGTGCCAGCACCTATGGGACAGAGAACTATGGCTACACCTTC; cdr3_length: 14; clone_size: .; d_call: TRBD1; v_call: TRBV28; j_call: TRBJ1-2
cdr3_aa: CATSRDLGARQPQHF; cdr3_nt: TGTGCCACCAGCAGAGATTTAGGGGCGCGCCAGCCCCAGCATTTT; cdr3_length: 15; clone_size: .; d_call: .; v_call: TRBV15; j_call: TRBJ1-5
cdr3_aa: CASSLSGLQGPRAFF; cdr3_nt: TGTGCCAGCAGTTTATCGGGGTTACAGGGACCGAGGGCTTTCTTT; cdr3_length: 15; clone_size: .; d_call: .; v_call: TRBV27; j_call: TRBJ1-1
cdr3_aa: CASRGLVFSGELFF; cdr3_nt: TGTGCCAGCCGGGGACTAGTCTTTTCGGGGGAGCTGTTTTTT; cdr3_length: 14; clone_size: .; d_call: TRBD2; v_call: TRBV6-1; j_call: TRBJ2-2
cdr3_aa: CASSNPGVWTVNTGELFF; cdr3_nt: TGTGCCAGCAGCAACCCCGGAGTTTGGACAGTGAACACCGGGGAGCTGTTTTTT; cdr3_length: 18; clone_size: .; d_call: .; v_call: TRBV5-8; j_call: TRBJ2-2
cdr3_aa: CASSPKPGRDYEQYF; cdr3_nt: TGTGCCAGCAGTCCCAAGCCGGGCCGGGACTACGAGCAGTACTTC; cdr3_length: 15; clone_size: .; d_call: .; v_call: TRBV6-6; j_call: TRBJ2-7
cdr3_aa: CASSYGTGGATDTQYF; cdr3_nt: TGCGCCAGCAGCTACGGGACAGGGGGCGCGACAGATACGCAGTATTTT; cdr3_length: 16; clone_size: once; d_call: TRBD1; v_call: TRBV5-1; j_call: TRBJ2-3
cdr3_aa: CASSRGREGDTQYF; cdr3_nt: TGTGCCAGCTCACGCGGGAGAGAGGGAGATACGCAGTATTTT; cdr3_length: 14; clone_size: few; d_call: TRBD2; v_call: TRBV18; j_call: TRBJ2-3
cdr3_aa: CASSLGQGANEKLFF; cdr3_nt: TGTGCCAGCAGCTTAGGACAGGGAGCTAATGAAAAACTGTTTTTT; cdr3_length: 15; clone_size: .; d_call: TRBD1; v_call: TRBV7-2; j_call: TRBJ1-4
cdr3_aa: CASSSPTGAKNIQYF; cdr3_nt: TGTGCCAGCAGTTCCCCGACAGGAGCCAAAAACATTCAGTACTTC; cdr3_length: 15; clone_size: .; d_call: .; v_call: TRBV6-5; j_call: TRBJ2-4
cdr3_aa: CASSVGGAGETQYF; cdr3_nt: TGTGCCAGCAGTGTAGGGGGCGCCGGAGAGACCCAGTACTTC; cdr3_length: 14; clone_size: .; d_call: TRBD1; v_call: TRBV6-1; j_call: TRBJ2-5
cdr3_aa: CSVEDLGNLAFF; cdr3_nt: TGCAGCGTTGAAGATCTCGGGAATCTGGCTTTCTTT; cdr3_length: 12; clone_size: few; d_call: .; v_call: TRBV29-1; j_call: TRBJ1-1
cdr3_aa: CAISPPGNSGNTIYF; cdr3_nt: TGTGCCATCAGTCCCCCGGGGAACTCTGGAAACACCATATATTTT; cdr3_length: 15; clone_size: few; d_call: .; v_call: TRBV10-3; j_call: TRBJ1-3
cdr3_aa: CASSLTENTGELFF; cdr3_nt: TGTGCCAGCAGCTTAACTGAGAACACCGGGGAGCTGTTTTTT; cdr3_length: 14; clone_size: once; d_call: .; v_call: TRBV5-5; j_call: TRBJ2-2
cdr3_aa: CASSRRQGAEKLFF; cdr3_nt: TGCGCCAGCAGCCGACGACAGGGGGCCGAAAAACTGTTTTTT; cdr3_length: 14; clone_size: many; d_call: TRBD1; v_call: TRBV4-3; j_call: TRBJ1-4
cdr3_aa: CASSLVTRTGAGNTIYF; cdr3_nt: TGTGCCAGCAGCTTAGTTACCCGGACAGGGGCTGGAAACACCATATATTTT; cdr3_length: 17; clone_size: .; d_call: TRBD1; v_call: TRBV7-9; j_call: TRBJ1-3
cdr3_aa: CAWTYFPPDRGNQPQHF; cdr3_nt: TGTGCCTGGACCTACTTTCCCCCCGACAGGGGTAATCAGCCCCAGCATTTT; cdr3_length: 17; clone_size: once; d_call: TRBD1; v_call: TRBV30; j_call: TRBJ1-5
cdr3_aa: CASSMGGVGADTQYF; cdr3_nt: TGTGCCAGTAGTATGGGGGGCGTAGGAGCAGATACGCAGTATTTT; cdr3_length: 15; clone_size: .; d_call: .; v_call: TRBV19; j_call: TRBJ2-3